Listed below are T cell receptor beta chains from one sample, sequenced in a study of blood T cell repertoires in COVID-19. The assay was immunoSEQ multiplex PCR, and TCRdb's table has in-frame clones only and misses some. The sample has roughly 200,000 clones, about 75% seen once; the top ten hold 8.6%. Specimen: peripheral blood. These receptor sequences come from a woman aged 45-59 years with active or convalescent COVID-19. Both conserved end residues are part of each CDR3. A D gene is named only where the DNA matches it firmly. Clone size is not always given. Where it is, it says once, few, many or a class for expanded clones.

V	D	J	size	CDR3	DNA
TRBV24-1	.	TRBJ1-1	few	CATSDHQPGTEAFF	TGTGCCACCAGTGATCACCAACCGGGGACTGAAGCTTTCTTT
TRBV6-5	TRBD1	TRBJ1-2	few	CASMGTGGNYGYTF	TGTGCCAGCATGGGGACAGGCGGTAACTATGGCTACACCTTC
TRBV18	.	TRBJ1-1	once	CASSRRTVPENTEAFF	TGTGCCAGCTCACGCCGGACAGTCCCGGAGAACACTGAAGCTTTCTTT
TRBV19	TRBD2	TRBJ2-3	once	CASSYLAGGDVPDTQYF	TGTGCCAGTAGTTACCTAGCGGGAGGGGATGTCCCAGATACGCAGTATTTT
TRBV4-1	TRBD1	TRBJ2-5	.	CASSQGIQGDGETQYF	TGCGCCAGCAGCCAAGGGATCCAGGGGGATGGGGAGACCCAGTACTTC
TRBV7-2	.	TRBJ2-5	.	CASSLAVPARETQYF	TGTGCCAGCAGCTTAGCGGTGCCCGCCAGGGAGACCCAGTACTTC
TRBV9	.	TRBJ1-6	.	CASSVVVGGSPLHF	TGTGCCAGCAGCGTAGTGGTGGGAGGTTCACCCCTCCACTTT
TRBV7-2	TRBD2	TRBJ2-5	.	CASSIQVGGETQYF	TGTGCCAGCAGCATCCAGGTGGGGGGGGAGACCCAGTACTTC
TRBV29-1	TRBD1	TRBJ1-6	.	CSVTTGGNSPLHF	TGCAGCGTGACGACAGGGGGTAATTCACCCCTCCACTTT
TRBV5-1	.	TRBJ2-3	few	CASSPMEGDTDTQYF	TGCGCCAGCAGCCCCATGGAGGGAGACACAGATACGCAGTATTTT
TRBV4-2	TRBD1	TRBJ1-2	.	CASSQGRTGKGYTF	TGTGCCAGCAGCCAAGGCCGGACAGGGAAAGGCTACACCTTC
TRBV6-5	.	TRBJ1-1	.	CASSPRAGMGEAFF	TGTGCCAGCAGCCCCCGGGCAGGGATGGGAGAAGCTTTCTTT
TRBV7-9	.	TRBJ2-7	.	CASSQTGPEQYF	TGTGCCAGCAGCCAAACAGGGCCCGAGCAGTACTTC
TRBV29-1	.	TRBJ1-2	.	CSVEPPPGANGYTF	TGCAGCGTTGAACCGCCGCCAGGGGCGAATGGCTACACCTTC
TRBV20-1	.	TRBJ2-1	.	CSASRLVNNEQFF	TGCAGTGCTAGTCGTCTAGTGAACAATGAGCAGTTCTTC